Shown below are 9 T cell receptor beta chains from a single sample sequenced in a study of a mutant IDH1 vaccine in newly diagnosed glioma (dated by TCRdb to 2020 to 2023). Antigens for these TCRs are unknown. Library preparation employed the immunoSEQ multiplex PCR assay. TCRdb provides this immuneACCESS table in a form limited to in-frame rearrangements. Some clones are lacking; in checked studies, under half of them reflect an unresolved V gene, and why the rest are absent is not known. For this sample there are 23,000 or so clones; 77% appear just once. Together, the top ten hold roughly a tenth of the sample. Read against the paper, the sample's time point label means: week 5, during vaccination. Each vaccine dose, consisting of 300 ug of a 20-mer mutant IDH1 peptide in Montanide, was administered subcutaneously with topical imiquimod. Sequencing was performed on PBMCs, taken from a glioma patient whose treatment included an IDH1 peptide vaccine. These receptors were taken from a man aged 35-49 years with glioma.

The chain uses TRBV27 and TRBJ2-1; the D gene is possibly TRBD2 (6 bases). V lost 7 bases to trimming and J lost 5 bases, with 21 bases between them. The germline V gene has CDR1 MNHEY and CDR2 SMNVEV (reference sequence). CDR3 length: 16 residues. This CDR3 reads CASTLGAGTPNNEQFF. In DNA form, the CDR3 reads TGTGCCAGCACCTTAGGGGCCGGGACTCCAAACAATGAGCAGTTCTTC.

This chain joins TRBV2 and TRBJ2-7; D not certain. V was pared by 6 bases and J by 1 base, with 19 bases between. The germline V gene encodes CDR1 SNHLY and CDR2 FYNNEI. The CDR3 covers 16 residues. In DNA form, the CDR3 reads TGTGCCAGCAGGGTAATTGGACCTAACCGGTCCTACGAGCAGTACTTC. Translating gives CASRVIGPNRSYEQYF.

The V and J genes are TRBV4-1 and TRBJ2-7; 8 bases line up with TRBD2. With V trimmed by 4 bases and J by 2 bases, 10 bases remained unmatched. The germline V gene encodes CDR1 MGHRA and CDR2 YSYEKL. The CDR3 spans 16 residues. CDR3 region: CASSPSGSGRAYEQYF. Here the CDR3 DNA reads TGCGCCAGCAGCCCCAGCGGGAGCGGGAGAGCCTACGAGCAGTACTTC.

The chain has TRBV11-2 and TRBJ2-5, with D possibly called TRBD1 or TRBD2 (6 bases each). CDR1 and CDR2 from the germline V gene are SGHAT and FQNNGV. The CDR3 has 15 amino acids. V gave up 2 bases and J gave up 5 bases, with 15 bases separating them. The CDR3 DNA follows: TGTGCCAGCAGCTTAATGTATCGAGGGGGGGAGACCCAGTACTTC. It encodes CASSLMYRGGETQYF. Variable domain in full (rest from reference TRBV11-2 and TRBJ2-5): EAGVAQSPRYKIIEKRQSVAFWCNPISGHATLYWYQQILGQGPKLLIQFQNNGVVDDSQLPKDRFSAERLKGVDSTLKIQPAKLEDSAVYLCASSLMYRGGETQYFGPGTRLLVL.

The table lists this clone with a few counts. J is TRBJ2-1 and V is TRBV9; possible D gene TRBD2, 6 bases. The CDR3 length is 14 residues. V shed 0 bases and J shed 9 bases, with 13 bases lying between them. Looked up from germline, CDR1 is SGDLS and CDR2 is YYNGEE. The DNA of the CDR3 is TGTGCCAGCAGCGTAGCTCGAGGAGCGGGTGAGCAGTTCTTC. It specifies CASSVARGAGEQFF.

The chain uses TRBV10-1 and TRBJ2-3; TRBD2 agrees at 9 bases. The CDR3 runs to 13 residues. Unmatched junction bases numbered 3, after V lost 8 bases and J lost 3 bases. Germline CDR1 and CDR2: WNHNN and SYGVQD (reference sequence). Written as DNA, the CDR3 is TGCGCCAGCCGAGCGGGAGGAACAGATACGCAGTATTTT. This gives the protein CASRAGGTDTQYF.

This clone was picked up one time. The rearrangement links TRBV7-6 to TRBJ2-7, with 8 bases that match TRBD2. After removal of 5 bases from V and 0 bases from J, the junction contained 6 bases not matched to a gene. The CDR3 loop spans 15 amino acids. Germline CDR1 reads SGHVS; CDR2 reads FNYEAQ. The CDR3 DNA follows: TGTGCCAGCAGCACCATAGCGGGGAGCTCCTACGAGCAGTACTTC. Translated, it gives CASSTIAGSSYEQYF. The whole variable domain, remainder taken from reference TRBV7-6 and TRBJ2-7, is GAGVSQSPRYKVTKRGQDVALRCDPISGHVSLYWYRQALGQGPEFLTYFNYEAQQDKSGLPNDRFSAERPEGSISTLTIQRTEQRDSAMYRCASSTIAGSSYEQYFGPGTRLTVT.

The chain uses TRBV7-2 and TRBJ2-2, with D maybe TRBD2 (5 bases). Per germline, CDR1 SGHTA and CDR2 FQGNSA. The CDR3 is made up of 15 amino acids. V lost 5 bases, J lost 5 bases, and 15 bases lay in between. DNA for the CDR3: TGTGCCAGCAGCGTTGACGGAGGCGGAACCGGGGAGCTGTTTTTT. As protein: CASSVDGGGTGELFF.

The J gene is TRBJ2-3, the V gene TRBV10-1; 8 bases match TRBD1. Trimming removed 2 bases from V and 4 bases from J; junction bases left unmatched: 5. Germline V gives CDR1 WNHNN, CDR2 SYGVQD (reference sequence). This CDR3 is built from 15 residues. The CDR3 sequence: CASSEGQGLPDTQYF. The DNA of the CDR3 is TGCGCCAGCAGTGAGGGACAGGGATTACCAGATACGCAGTATTTT.